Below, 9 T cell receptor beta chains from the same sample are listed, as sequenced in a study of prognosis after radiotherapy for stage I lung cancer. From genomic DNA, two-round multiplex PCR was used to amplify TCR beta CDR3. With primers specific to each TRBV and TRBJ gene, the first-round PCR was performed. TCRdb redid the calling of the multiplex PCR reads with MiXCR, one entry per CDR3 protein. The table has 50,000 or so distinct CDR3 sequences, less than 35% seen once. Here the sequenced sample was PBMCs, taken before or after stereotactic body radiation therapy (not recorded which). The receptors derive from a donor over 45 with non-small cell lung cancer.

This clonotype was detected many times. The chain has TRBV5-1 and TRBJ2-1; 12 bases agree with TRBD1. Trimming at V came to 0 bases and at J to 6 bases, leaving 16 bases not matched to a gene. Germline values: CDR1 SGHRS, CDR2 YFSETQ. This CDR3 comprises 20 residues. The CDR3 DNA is TGCGCCAGCAGCTTGGCCGGGGGACAGGGGGCTGGTGGGCAATCCAATGAGCAGTTCTTC. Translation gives CASSLAGGQGAGGQSNEQFF.

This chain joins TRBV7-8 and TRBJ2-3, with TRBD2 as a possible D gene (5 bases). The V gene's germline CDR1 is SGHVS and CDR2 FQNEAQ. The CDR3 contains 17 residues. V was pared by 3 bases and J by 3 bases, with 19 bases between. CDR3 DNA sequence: TGTGCCAGCAGCTTTACCCAGCGTGAGGGCCTTACAGATACGCAGTATTTT. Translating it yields CASSFTQREGLTDTQYF.

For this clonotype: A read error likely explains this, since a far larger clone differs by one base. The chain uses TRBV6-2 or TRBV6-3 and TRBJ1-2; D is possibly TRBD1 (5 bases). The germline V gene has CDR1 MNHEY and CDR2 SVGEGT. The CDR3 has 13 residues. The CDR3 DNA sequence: TGTGCCAGCAGTTACTCGGGACTCTATGTCTACACCTTC. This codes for CASSYSGLYVYTF.

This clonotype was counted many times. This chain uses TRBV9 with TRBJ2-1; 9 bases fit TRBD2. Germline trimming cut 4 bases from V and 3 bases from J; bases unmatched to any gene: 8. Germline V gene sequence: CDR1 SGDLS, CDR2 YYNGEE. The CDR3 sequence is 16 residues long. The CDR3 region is CASSPRLAAFYNEQFF. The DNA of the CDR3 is TGTGCCAGCAGCCCACGACTAGCGGCCTTCTACAATGAGCAGTTCTTC.

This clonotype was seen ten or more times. Here the CDR3 DNA reads TGTGCCAGCAGTTCCAGGCGATCTAGCGGGCGATACAATGAGCAGTTCTTC. This translates into CASSSRRSSGRYNEQFF. This chain links TRBV12-3 or TRBV12-4 with TRBJ2-1; 8 nucleotides align to TRBD2. This CDR3 contains 17 residues. V was clipped by 4 bases and J by 4 bases; unmatched bases: 12.

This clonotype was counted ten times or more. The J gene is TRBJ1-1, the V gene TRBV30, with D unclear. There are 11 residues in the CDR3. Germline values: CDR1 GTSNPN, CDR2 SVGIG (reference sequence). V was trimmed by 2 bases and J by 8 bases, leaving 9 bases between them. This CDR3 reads CAWSKWGEAFF. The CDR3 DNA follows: TGTGCCTGGAGTAAGTGGGGAGAAGCTTTCTTT.

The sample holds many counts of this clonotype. The CDR3 region has the DNA TGTGCCAGCAGCTTGGCCGTGGGAATCGGCTACGAGCAGTACTTC. It is translated as CASSLAVGIGYEQYF. The chain combines TRBV5-5 with TRBJ2-7; D is uncertain. The V end lost 0 bases, the J end lost 3 bases, and 13 bases lay between the germline ends. This CDR3 spans 15 amino acids. Germline V gene lookup returns CDR1 SGHKS and CDR2 YYEKEE (reference sequence).

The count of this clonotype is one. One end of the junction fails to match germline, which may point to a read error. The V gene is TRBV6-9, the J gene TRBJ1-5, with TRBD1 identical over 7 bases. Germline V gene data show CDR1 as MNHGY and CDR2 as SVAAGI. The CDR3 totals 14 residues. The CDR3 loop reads CASSFTGRGQPRHF. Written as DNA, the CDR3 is TGTGCCAGCAGTTTCACTGGCAGGGGACAGCCCCGGCATTTT.

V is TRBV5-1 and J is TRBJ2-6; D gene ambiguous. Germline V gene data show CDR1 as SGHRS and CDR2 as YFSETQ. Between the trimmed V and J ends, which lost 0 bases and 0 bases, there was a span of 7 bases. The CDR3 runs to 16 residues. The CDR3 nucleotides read TGCGCCAGCAGCTTGGGGTTGAACTCTGGGGCCAACGTCCTGACTTTC. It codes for CASSLGLNSGANVLTF.